This T cell receptor beta chain comes out of a study of OX40 agonist ivuxolimab in advanced cancers. Looking at the study overall: Allowance was made for prior anti-PD-1, anti-PD-L1 or anti-CTLA-4 therapy, and 35% to 40% had some.

About this clone itself: The antigen remains unidentified.

The study's findings and limits: Average numbers of expanded clones were greater in CD8+ T cells than in CD4+. The specificity for antigen of the expanded peripheral T cells was not determined.

The table came from immunoSEQ multiplex PCR; TCRdb's copy has only in-frame clones and leaves some out. The sample has some 19,000 clones, around 90% seen once; the top ten hold about 10%. The CDR3 spans 14 residues. Germline lookup yields CDR1 MDHEN and CDR2 SYDVKM. Trimming left V 2 bases short and J 2 bases short, with 10 bases between. The specimen comprised CD4+ or CD8+ T cells sorted from blood, sampled in a trial of the OX40 agonist ivuxolimab. The chain couples TRBV28 to TRBJ2-7; D is perhaps TRBD2 (5 bases). This receptor was obtained from an adult with an advanced solid tumor such as melanoma, head and neck, liver or kidney cancer. The DNA of the CDR3 is TGTGCCAGCAGTTTACCCGGGATAGCCTACGAGCAGTACTTC. It is translated as CASSLPGIAYEQYF.